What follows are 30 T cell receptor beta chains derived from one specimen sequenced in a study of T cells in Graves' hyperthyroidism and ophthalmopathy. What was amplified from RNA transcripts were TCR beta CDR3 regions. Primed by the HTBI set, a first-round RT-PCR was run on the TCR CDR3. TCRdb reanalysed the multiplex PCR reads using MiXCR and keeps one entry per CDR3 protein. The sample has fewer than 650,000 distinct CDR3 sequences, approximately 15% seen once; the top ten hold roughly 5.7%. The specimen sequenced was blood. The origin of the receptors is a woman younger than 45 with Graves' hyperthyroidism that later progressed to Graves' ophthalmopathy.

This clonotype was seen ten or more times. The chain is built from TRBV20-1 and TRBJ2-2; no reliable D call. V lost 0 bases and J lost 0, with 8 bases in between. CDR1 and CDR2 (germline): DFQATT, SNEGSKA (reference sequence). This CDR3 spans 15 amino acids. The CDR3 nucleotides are TGCAGTGCTAGAGACCGCAGAGCGAACACCGGGGAGCTGTTTTTT. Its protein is CSARDRRANTGELFF.

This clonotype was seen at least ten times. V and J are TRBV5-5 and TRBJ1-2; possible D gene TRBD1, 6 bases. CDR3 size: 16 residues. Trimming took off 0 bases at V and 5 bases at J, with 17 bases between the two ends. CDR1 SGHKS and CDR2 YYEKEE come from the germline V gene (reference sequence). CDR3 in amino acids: CASSLDMTGGRYGYTF. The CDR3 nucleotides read TGTGCCAGCAGCTTGGATATGACAGGAGGAAGATATGGCTACACCTTC.

CDR3: CASSPLPTGVNEKLFF. As DNA, the CDR3 is TGTGCCAGCTCACCGCTACCTACAGGGGTTAATGAAAAACTGTTTTTT. The rearrangement links TRBV18 to TRBJ1-4; TRBD1 aligns across 7 bases. CDR3 length: 16 amino acids. V dropped 3 bases and J dropped 4; count of bases not matched to a gene: 8. Per the germline V gene, CDR1 is KGHSH and CDR2 is LQKENI.

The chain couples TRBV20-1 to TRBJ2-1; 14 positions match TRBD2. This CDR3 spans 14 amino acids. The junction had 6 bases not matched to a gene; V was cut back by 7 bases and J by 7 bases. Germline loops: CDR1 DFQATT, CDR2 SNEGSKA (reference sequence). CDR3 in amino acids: CSGAGTSGSNEQFF. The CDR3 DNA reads TGCAGTGGCGCCGGGACTAGCGGGAGTAATGAGCAGTTCTTC.

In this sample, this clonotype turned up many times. For the CDR3, the DNA is TGCAGTGCTAGGCCCGGGTCCGGTCGGGACACTGAAGCTTTCTTT. Its translation: CSARPGSGRDTEAFF. The chain carries TRBV20-1 and TRBJ1-1, with D unresolved. Trimming stripped 3 bases from V and 3 bases from J, with 17 bases between. This CDR3 is 15 amino acids long. Germline V gives CDR1 DFQATT, CDR2 SNEGSKA (reference sequence).

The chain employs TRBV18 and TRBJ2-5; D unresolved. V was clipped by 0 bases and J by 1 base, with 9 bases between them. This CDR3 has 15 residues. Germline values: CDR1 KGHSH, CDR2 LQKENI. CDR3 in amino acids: CASSPPSLSQETQYF. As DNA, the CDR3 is TGTGCCAGCTCACCACCGTCTTTATCCCAAGAGACCCAGTACTTC.

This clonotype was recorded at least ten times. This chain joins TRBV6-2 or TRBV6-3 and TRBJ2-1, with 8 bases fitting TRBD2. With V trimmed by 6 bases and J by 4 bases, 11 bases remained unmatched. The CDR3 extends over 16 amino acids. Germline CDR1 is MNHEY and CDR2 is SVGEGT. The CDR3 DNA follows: TGTGCCAGCAGCTCCTTGTTGAGCGGGAGTTACAATGAGCAGTTCTTC. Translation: CASSSLLSGSYNEQFF.

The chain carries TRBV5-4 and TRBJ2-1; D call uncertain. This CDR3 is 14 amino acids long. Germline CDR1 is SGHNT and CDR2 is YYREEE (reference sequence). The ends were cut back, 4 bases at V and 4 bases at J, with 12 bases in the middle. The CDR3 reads CASSQTASYNEQFF. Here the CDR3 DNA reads TGTGCCAGCAGCCAGACTGCTTCTTACAATGAGCAGTTCTTC.

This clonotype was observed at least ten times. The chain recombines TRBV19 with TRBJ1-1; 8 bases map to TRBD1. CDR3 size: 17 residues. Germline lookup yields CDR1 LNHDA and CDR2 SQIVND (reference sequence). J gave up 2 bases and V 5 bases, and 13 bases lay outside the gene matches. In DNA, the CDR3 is TGTGCCAGTAGTCTGAGGACAGGGCCCGTTTCTAACACTGAAGCTTTCTTT. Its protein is CASSLRTGPVSNTEAFF.

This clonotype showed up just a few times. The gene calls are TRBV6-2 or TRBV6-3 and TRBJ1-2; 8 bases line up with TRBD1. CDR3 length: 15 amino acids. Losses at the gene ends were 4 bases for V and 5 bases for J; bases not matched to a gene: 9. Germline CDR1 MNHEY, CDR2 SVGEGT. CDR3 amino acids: CASSSGDRGPYGYTF. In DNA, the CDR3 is TGTGCCAGCAGTTCCGGCGACAGGGGACCGTATGGCTACACCTTC.

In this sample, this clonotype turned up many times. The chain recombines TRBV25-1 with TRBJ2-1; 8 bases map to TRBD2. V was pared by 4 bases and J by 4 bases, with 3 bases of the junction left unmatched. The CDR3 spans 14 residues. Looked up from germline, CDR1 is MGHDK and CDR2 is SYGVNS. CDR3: CASSGSGTYNEQFF. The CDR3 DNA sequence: TGTGCCAGCAGTGGTAGCGGGACTTACAATGAGCAGTTCTTC. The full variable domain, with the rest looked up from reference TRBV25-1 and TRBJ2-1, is EADIYQTPRYLVIGTGKKITLECSQTMGHDKMYWYQQDPGMELHLIHYSYGVNSTEKGDLSSESTVSRIRTEHFPLTLESARPSHTSQYLCASSGSGTYNEQFFGPGTRLTVL.

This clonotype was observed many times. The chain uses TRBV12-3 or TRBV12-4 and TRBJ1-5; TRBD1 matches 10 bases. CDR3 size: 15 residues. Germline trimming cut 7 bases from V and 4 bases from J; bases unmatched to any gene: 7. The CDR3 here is CASTRGQGENQPQHF. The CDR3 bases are TGTGCCAGCACTCGAGGACAGGGGGAAAATCAGCCCCAGCATTTT.

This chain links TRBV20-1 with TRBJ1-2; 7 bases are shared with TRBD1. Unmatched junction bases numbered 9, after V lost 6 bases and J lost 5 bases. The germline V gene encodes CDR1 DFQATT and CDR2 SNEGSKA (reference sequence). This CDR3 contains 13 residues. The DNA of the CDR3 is TGCAGTGCGCCGACAGGGAATAGTTATGGCTACACCTTC. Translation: CSAPTGNSYGYTF.

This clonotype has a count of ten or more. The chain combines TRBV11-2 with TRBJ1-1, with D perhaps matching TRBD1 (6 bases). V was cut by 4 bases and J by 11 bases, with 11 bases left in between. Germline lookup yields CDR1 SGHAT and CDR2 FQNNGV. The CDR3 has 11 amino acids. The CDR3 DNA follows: TGTGCCAGCAGCTCGGACAGTTGGGCTTTCTTT. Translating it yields CASSSDSWAFF.

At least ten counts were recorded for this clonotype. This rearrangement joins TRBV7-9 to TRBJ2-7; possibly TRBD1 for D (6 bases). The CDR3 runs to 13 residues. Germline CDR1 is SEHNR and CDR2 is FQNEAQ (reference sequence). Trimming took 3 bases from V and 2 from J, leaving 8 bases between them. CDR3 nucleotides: TGTGCCAGCAGCTTCCGGGACACCTACGAGCAGTACTTC. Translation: CASSFRDTYEQYF.

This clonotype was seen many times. In DNA, the CDR3 is TGCGCCACCGGCCATGGACAGGGAGAGCAGTTCTTC. This gives the protein CATGHGQGEQFF. V gene TRBV10-2 combines with J gene TRBJ2-1; TRBD1 matches 8 bases. The CDR3 is 12 residues long. The V gene's germline CDR1 is WSHSY and CDR2 SAAADI. After removal of 10 bases from V and 10 bases from J, the junction contained 9 bases not matched to a gene.

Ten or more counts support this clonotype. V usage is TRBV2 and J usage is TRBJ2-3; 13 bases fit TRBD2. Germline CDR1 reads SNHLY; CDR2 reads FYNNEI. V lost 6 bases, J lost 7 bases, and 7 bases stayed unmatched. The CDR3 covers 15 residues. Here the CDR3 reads CASRRTSGRGNTQYF. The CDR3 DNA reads TGTGCCAGCAGGCGGACTAGCGGGAGAGGGAATACGCAGTATTTT.

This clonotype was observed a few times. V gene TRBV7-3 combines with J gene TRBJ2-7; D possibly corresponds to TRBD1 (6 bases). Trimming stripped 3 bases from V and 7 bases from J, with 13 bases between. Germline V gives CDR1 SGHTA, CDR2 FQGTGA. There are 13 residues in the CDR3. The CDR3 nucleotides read TGTGCCAGCAGCTTGGGAGTCGACAGGGAGCAGTACTTC. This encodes CASSLGVDREQYF.

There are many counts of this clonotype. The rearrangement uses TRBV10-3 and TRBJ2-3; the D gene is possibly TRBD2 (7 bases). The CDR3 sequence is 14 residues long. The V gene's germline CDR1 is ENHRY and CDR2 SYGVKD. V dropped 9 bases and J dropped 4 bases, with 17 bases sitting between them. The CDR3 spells CAIRSGTTADTQYF. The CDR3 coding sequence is TGTGCCATTAGGAGCGGGACAACGGCAGATACGCAGTATTTT.

The chain's CDR3 is CASSYGTSGTPLYEQYF. The CDR3 nucleotides are TGTGCCAGCAGTTACGGGACTAGCGGGACCCCTTTGTACGAGCAGTACTTC. This sequence joins TRBV6-6 and TRBJ2-7; 13 bases agree with TRBD2. The CDR3 runs 17 residues. Per the germline V gene, CDR1 is MNHNY and CDR2 is SVGAGI (reference sequence). V trimming: 2 bases; J trimming: 4 bases; junction bases outside the gene matches: 8.

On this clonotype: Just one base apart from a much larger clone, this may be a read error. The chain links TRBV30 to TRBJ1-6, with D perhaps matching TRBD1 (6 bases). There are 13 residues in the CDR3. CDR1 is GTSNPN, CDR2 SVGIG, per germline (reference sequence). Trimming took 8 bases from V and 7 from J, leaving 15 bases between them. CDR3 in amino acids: CAGIPGANSPLHF. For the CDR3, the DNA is TGTGCCGGGATCCCAGGGGCCAATTCACCCCTCCACTTT.

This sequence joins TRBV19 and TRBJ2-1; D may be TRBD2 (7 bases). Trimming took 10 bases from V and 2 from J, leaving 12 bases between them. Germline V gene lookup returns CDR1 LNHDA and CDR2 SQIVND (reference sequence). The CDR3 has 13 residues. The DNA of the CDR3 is TGTGCCACCAAGGGGGGGCCCTACAATGAGCAGTTCTTC. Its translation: CATKGGPYNEQFF. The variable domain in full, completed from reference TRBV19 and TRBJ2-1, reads DGGITQSPKYLFRKEGQNVTLSCEQNLNHDAMYWYRQDPGQGLRLIYYSQIVNDFQKGDIAEGYSVSREKKESFPLTVTSAQKNPTAFYLCATKGGPYNEQFFGPGTRLTVL.

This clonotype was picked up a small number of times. The CDR3 nucleotides read TGTGCCAGCACCCGAGGGACAATACAAGAGACCCAGTACTTC. The encoded protein is CASTRGTIQETQYF. The J gene is TRBJ2-5, the V gene TRBV28, with TRBD1 as a possible D gene (6 bases). Looked up from germline, CDR1 is MDHEN and CDR2 is SYDVKM. V lost 7 bases and J lost 2, with 14 bases in between. This CDR3 contains 14 residues.

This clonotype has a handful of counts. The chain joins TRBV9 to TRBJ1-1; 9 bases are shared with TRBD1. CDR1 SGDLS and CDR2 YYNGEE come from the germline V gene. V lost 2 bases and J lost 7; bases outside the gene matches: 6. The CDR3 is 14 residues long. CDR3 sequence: CASSVQTGGGEAFF. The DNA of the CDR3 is TGTGCCAGCAGCGTCCAGACAGGGGGGGGTGAAGCTTTCTTT.

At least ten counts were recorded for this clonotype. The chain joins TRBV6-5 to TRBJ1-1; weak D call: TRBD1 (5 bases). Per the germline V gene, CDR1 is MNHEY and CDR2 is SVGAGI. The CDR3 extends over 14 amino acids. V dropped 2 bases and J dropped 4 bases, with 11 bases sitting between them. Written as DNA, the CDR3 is TGTGCCAGCAGTTACGGTCAGGGTAGCACTGAAGCTTTCTTT. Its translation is CASSYGQGSTEAFF.

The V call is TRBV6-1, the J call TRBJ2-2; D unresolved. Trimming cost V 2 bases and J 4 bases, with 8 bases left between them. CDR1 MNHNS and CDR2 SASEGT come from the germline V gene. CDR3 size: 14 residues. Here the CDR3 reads CASSETPGTGELFF. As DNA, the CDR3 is TGTGCCAGCAGTGAAACGCCGGGCACCGGGGAGCTGTTTTTT.

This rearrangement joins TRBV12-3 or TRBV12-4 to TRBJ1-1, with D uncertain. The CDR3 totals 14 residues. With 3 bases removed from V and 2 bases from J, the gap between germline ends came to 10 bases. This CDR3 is CASSFVRPNTEAFF. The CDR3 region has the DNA TGTGCCAGCAGTTTCGTGAGGCCCAACACTGAAGCTTTCTTT.

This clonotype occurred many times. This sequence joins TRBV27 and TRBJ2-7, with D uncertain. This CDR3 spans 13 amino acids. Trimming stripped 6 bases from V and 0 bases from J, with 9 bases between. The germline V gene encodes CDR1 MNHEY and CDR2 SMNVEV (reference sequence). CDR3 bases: TGTGCCAGCAGGGGGATTAGCTCCTACGAGCAGTACTTC. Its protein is CASRGISSYEQYF.

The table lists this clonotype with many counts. The CDR3 loop is CASSPSTTQETQYF. DNA of the CDR3: TGTGCCAGCTCACCATCGACCACGCAAGAGACCCAGTACTTC. The chain is built from TRBV18 and TRBJ2-5; D is undetermined. This CDR3 has 14 amino acids. Germline V gene data show CDR1 as KGHSH and CDR2 as LQKENI. Trimming stripped 2 bases from V and 2 bases from J, with 9 bases between.

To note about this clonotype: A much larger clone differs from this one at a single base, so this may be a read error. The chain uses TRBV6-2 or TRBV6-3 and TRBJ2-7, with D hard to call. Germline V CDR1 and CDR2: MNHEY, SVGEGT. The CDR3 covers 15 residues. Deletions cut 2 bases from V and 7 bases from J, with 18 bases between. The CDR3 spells CASSYVRSVVNEQYF. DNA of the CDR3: TGTGCCAGCAGTTACGTCAGGTCCGTCGTTAATGAGCAGTACTTC.